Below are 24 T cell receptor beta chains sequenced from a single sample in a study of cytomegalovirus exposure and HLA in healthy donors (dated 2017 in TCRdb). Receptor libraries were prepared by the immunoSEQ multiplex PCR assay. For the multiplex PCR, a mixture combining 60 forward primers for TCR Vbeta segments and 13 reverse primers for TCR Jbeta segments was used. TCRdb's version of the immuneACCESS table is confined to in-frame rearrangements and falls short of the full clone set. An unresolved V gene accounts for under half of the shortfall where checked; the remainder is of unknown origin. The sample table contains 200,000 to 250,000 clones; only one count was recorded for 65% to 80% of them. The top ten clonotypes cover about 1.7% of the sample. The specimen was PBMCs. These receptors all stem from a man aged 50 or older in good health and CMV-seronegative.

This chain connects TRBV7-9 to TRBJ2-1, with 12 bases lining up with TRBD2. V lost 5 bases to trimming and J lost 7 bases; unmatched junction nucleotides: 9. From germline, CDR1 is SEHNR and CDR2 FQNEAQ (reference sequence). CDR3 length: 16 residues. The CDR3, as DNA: TGTGCCAGCAGCCGGCCGACTAGCGGGAGATATAATGAGCAGTTCTTC. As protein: CASSRPTSGRYNEQFF.

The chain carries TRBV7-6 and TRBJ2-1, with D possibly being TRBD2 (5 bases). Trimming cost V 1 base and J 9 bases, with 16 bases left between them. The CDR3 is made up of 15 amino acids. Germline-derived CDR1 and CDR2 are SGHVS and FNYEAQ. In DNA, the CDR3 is TGTGCCAGCAGCTTAGTCGGCCTTCAAGGAGGTGAGCAGTTCTTC. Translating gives CASSLVGLQGGEQFF.

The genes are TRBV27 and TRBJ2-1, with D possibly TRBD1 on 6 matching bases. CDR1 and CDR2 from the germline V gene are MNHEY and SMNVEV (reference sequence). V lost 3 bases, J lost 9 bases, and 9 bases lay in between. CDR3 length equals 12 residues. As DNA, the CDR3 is TGTGCCAGCAGTTTTTTACAGGGTGAGCAGTTCTTC. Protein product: CASSFLQGEQFF.

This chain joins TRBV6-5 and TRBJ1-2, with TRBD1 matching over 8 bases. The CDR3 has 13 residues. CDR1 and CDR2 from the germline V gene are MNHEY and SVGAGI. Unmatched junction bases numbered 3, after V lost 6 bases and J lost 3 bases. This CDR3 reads CASSPTGDYGYTF. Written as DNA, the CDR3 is TGTGCCAGCAGCCCGACAGGGGACTATGGCTACACCTTC.

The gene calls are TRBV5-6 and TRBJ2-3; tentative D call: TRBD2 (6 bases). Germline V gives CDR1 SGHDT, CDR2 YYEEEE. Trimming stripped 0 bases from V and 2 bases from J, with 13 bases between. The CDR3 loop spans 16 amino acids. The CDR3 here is CASSLVTGLNTDTQYF. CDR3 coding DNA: TGTGCCAGCAGCTTGGTGACGGGACTCAACACAGATACGCAGTATTTT.

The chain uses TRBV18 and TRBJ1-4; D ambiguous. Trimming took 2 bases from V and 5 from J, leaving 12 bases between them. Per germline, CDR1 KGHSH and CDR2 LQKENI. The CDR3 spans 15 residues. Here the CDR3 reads CASSPYTESNEKLFF. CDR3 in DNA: TGTGCCAGCTCACCATATACCGAGAGCAATGAAAAACTGTTTTTT.

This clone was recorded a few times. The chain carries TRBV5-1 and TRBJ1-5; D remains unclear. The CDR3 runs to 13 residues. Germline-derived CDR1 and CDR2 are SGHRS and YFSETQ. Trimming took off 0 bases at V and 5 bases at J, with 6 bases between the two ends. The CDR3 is CASSLAGDQPQHF. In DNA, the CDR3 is TGCGCCAGCAGCTTGGCTGGAGATCAGCCCCAGCATTTT.

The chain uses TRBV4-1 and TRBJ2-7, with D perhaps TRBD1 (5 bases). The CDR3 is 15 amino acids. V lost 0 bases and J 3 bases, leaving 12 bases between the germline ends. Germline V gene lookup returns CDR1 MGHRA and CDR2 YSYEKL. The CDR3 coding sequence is TGCGCCAGCAGCCAAGATGCAGGACAAGACTACGAGCAGTACTTC. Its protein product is CASSQDAGQDYEQYF.

Written as DNA, the CDR3 is TGCGCCAGCAGCCCCGAAGGGACAGCTAACACTGAAGCTTTCTTT. This gives the protein CASSPEGTANTEAFF. This chain links TRBV5-1 with TRBJ1-1; 7 bases fit TRBD1. Germline assignment: CDR1 SGHRS and CDR2 YFSETQ. The CDR3 spans 15 residues. The trim removed 4 bases at V and 2 bases at J, leaving 8 bases unmatched. The full variable domain, its missing parts supplied by reference TRBV5-1 and TRBJ1-1, is KAGVTQTPRYLIKTRGQQVTLSCSPISGHRSVSWYQQTPGQGLQFLFEYFSETQRNKGNFPGRFSGRQFSNSRSEMNVSTLELGDSALYLCASSPEGTANTEAFFGQGTRLTVV.

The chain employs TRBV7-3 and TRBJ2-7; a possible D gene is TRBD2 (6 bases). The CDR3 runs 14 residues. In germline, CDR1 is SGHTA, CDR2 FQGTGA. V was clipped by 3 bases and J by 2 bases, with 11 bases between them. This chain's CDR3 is CASSFGTPPYEQYF. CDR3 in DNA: TGTGCCAGCAGCTTCGGGACTCCACCCTACGAGCAGTACTTC.

CDR3 nucleotide sequence: TGTGCCAGCAGCGTGGGGGCCGACAGGGGAAGGGGCTACGAGCAGTACTTC. This gives the protein CASSVGADRGRGYEQYF. This rearrangement joins TRBV9 to TRBJ2-7, with 8 positions matching TRBD1. The CDR3 spans 17 residues. Trimming at V came to 2 bases and at J to 3 bases, leaving 13 bases not matched to a gene. CDR1 is SGDLS, CDR2 YYNGEE, per germline.

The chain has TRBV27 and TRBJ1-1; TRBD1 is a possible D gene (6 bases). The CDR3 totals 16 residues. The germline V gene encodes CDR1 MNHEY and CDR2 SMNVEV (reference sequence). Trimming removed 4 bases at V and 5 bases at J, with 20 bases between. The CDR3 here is CASSSRDMRPRTEAFF. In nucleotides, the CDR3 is TGTGCCAGCAGTTCCCGGGACATGAGGCCGAGGACTGAAGCTTTCTTT.

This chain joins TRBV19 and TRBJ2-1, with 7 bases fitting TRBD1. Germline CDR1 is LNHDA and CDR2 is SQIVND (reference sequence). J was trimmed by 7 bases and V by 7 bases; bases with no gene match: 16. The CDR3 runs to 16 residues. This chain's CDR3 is CASTTPVGTEPNEQFF. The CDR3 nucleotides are TGTGCCAGTACCACTCCAGTAGGGACAGAACCAAATGAGCAGTTCTTC.

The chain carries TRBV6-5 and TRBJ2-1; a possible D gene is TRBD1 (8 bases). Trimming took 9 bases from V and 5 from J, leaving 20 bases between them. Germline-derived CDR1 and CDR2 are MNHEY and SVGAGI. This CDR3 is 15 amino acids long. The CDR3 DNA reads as TGTGCCAGTCAGGGGGCCCCCGGGGGGAACAATGAGCAGTTCTTC. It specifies CASQGAPGGNNEQFF.

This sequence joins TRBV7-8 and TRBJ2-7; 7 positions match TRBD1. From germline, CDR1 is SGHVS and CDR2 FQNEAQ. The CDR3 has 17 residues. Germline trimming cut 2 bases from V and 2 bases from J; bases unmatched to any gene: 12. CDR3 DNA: TGTGCCAGCAGCTTATTTTGGGACAGACCTCCGGCCTACGAGCAGTACTTC. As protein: CASSLFWDRPPAYEQYF.

CDR3 nucleotides: TGCGCCAGCAGCCAAGCGACAGACTATGGCTACACCTTC. This translates into CASSQATDYGYTF. The chain carries TRBV4-1 and TRBJ1-2; D may be TRBD1 (5 bases). Per the germline V gene, CDR1 is MGHRA and CDR2 is YSYEKL. Trimming shortened V by 1 base and J by 3 bases, and 6 bases separated the two germline ends. The CDR3 runs 13 residues.

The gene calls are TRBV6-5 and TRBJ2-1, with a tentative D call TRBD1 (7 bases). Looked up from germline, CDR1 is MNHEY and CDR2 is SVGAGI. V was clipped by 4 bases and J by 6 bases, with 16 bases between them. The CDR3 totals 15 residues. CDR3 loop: CASSFRQGGRNEQFF. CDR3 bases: TGTGCCAGCAGTTTCCGACAGGGAGGCCGCAATGAGCAGTTCTTC.

DNA for the CDR3: TGTGCCAGCAGCCGACAGGGTCAGGGTCAGCCCCAGCATTTT. Translating gives CASSRQGQGQPQHF. This chain uses TRBV7-9 with TRBJ1-5; 7 bases line up with TRBD1. Germline lookup yields CDR1 SEHNR and CDR2 FQNEAQ (reference sequence). This CDR3 comprises 14 residues. J lost 6 bases, V lost 5 bases, and 7 bases had no gene match.

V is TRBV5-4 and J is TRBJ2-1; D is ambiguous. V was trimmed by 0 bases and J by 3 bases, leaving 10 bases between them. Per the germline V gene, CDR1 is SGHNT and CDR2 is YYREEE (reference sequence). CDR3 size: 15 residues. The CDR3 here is CASSLGGTRYNEQFF. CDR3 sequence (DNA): TGTGCCAGCAGCTTGGGTGGTACGCGCTACAATGAGCAGTTCTTC. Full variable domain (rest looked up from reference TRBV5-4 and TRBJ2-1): ETGVTQSPTHLIKTRGQQVTLRCSSQSGHNTVSWYQQALGQGPQFIFQYYREEENGRGNFPPRFSGLQFPNYSSELNVNALELDDSALYLCASSLGGTRYNEQFFGPGTRLTVL.

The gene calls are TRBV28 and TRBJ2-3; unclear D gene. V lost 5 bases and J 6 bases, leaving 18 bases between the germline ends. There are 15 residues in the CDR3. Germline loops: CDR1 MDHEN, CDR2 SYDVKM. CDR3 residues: CASSGPGPEVDTQYF. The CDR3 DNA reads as TGTGCCAGCAGTGGCCCAGGCCCAGAAGTGGATACGCAGTATTTT.

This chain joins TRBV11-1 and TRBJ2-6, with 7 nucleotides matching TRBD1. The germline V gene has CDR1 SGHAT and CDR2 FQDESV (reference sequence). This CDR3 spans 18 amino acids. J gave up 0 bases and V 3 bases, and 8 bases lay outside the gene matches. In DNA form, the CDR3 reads TGTGCCAGCAGCTTTTGGACAGGAAAGAGCTCTGGGGCCAACGTCCTGACTTTC. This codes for CASSFWTGKSSGANVLTF.

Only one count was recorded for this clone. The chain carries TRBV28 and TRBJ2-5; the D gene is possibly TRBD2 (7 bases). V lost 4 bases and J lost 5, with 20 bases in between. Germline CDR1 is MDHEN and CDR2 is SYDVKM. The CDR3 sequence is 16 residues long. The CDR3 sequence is CASSSGGGGTKETQYF. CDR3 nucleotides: TGTGCCAGCAGTTCGGGGGGAGGCGGGACAAAGGAGACCCAGTACTTC.

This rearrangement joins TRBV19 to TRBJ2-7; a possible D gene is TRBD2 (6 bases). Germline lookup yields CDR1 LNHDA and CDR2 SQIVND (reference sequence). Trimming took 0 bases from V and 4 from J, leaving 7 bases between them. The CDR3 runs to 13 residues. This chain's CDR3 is CASSIEGGYEQYF. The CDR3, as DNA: TGTGCCAGTAGTATAGAGGGAGGATACGAGCAGTACTTC.

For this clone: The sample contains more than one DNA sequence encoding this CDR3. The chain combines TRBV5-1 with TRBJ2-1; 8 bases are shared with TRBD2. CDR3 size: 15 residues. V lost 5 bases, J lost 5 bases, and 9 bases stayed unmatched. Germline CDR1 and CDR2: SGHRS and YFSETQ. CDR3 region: CASSRGTSDNNEQFF. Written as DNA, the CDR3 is TGCGCCAGCAGTAGAGGGACTAGTGACAACAATGAGCAGTTCTTC.